A single sample gave rise to the 26 T cell receptor beta chains below, sequenced in a study of T cell clonality in common variable immunodeficiency. The method was immunoSEQ multiplex PCR; TCRdb's version includes in-frame clones alone and lacks a portion of them. The sample is made up of 40,000 to 50,000 clones, none counted only once. Sequenced: peripheral blood mononuclear cells. The receptors were sampled from a person aged 18 to 70 in good health.

Ten or more counts support this clone. The read stops 3 residues short of the end of the CDR3; the missing end is completed from the germline J gene. V usage is TRBV28 and J usage is TRBJ2-7, with D perhaps being TRBD1 or TRBD2 (5 bases each). The CDR3 sequence is 16 residues long. The V end was cut by 4 bases, the J end by 0 bases, with 16 bases between. Per the germline V gene, CDR1 is MDHEN and CDR2 is SYDVKM. CDR3 DNA, as far as it was read: TGTGCCAGCAGTTCCTACGCGGCAGGGAGCTCCTACGAG. Translated, it gives CASSSYAAGSSYE. The whole CDR3 reads CASSSYAAGSSYEQYF.

This clone appeared many times. The read ends 3 residues shy of where the CDR3 ends; the end is completed using the germline J gene. This sequence joins TRBV10-3 and TRBJ1-1; 12 bases line up with TRBD1. The CDR3 is 15 residues long. Per the germline V gene, CDR1 is ENHRY and CDR2 is SYGVKD. V shed 7 bases and J 1 base; nucleotides not matched to a gene: 4. Incomplete CDR3 DNA: TGTGCCATCAACCCGGGACAGGGGGCGAACACTGAA. Amino acid sequence: CAINPGQGANTE. The full-length CDR3 reads as CAINPGQGANTEAFF.

This clone was seen at least ten times. The read terminates 3 residues before the CDR3 end, so the remaining end is supplied by the germline J gene. This sequence joins TRBV12-5 and TRBJ2-1, with TRBD2 matching 11 bases. The V segment lost 2 bases and the J segment 6 bases; nucleotides outside the gene matches: 6. Per the germline V gene, CDR1 is LGHNT and CDR2 is FRNRAP. This CDR3 region has 16 residues. The part of the CDR3 DNA that was read is TGTGCTAGTGGTTTGTCCACTAGCGGGAGTACCAATGAG. It codes for CASGLSTSGSTNE. In full, the CDR3 is CASGLSTSGSTNEQFF.

This clone appeared many times. The read halts 3 residues ahead of the CDR3 end, with the missing end drawn from the germline J gene. V gene TRBV20-1 combines with J gene TRBJ2-1; tentatively, D is TRBD1 (5 bases). This CDR3 region has 17 residues. V gave up 0 bases and J gave up 7 bases, with 22 bases separating them. Germline loops: CDR1 DFQATT, CDR2 SNEGSKA (reference sequence). Partial CDR3 DNA: TGCAGTGCTAGAGAGCGTCAGACCCCTGGGGCTAGGAATGAG. Encoded protein: CSARERQTPGARNE. Given in full, the CDR3 is CSARERQTPGARNEQFF.

Many counts were recorded for this clone. The germline gene is not matched at one end of the junction; a read error may be the cause. The CDR3 extends 3 residues past the end of the read, so its final part is completed from the germline J gene. This chain links TRBV4-2 with TRBJ1-1; D is undetermined. Germline V gene data show CDR1 as LGHNA and CDR2 as YNFKEQ. CDR3 length equals 17 residues. The CDR3: CASSQVLATIRNTEAFF. CDR3 bases read: TGCGCCAGCAGCCAAGTTCTGGCCACGATAAGGAACACTGAA.

This clone was counted ten times or more. The read terminates 3 residues ahead of where the CDR3 ends, so the germline J gene completes it. This chain links TRBV7-8 with TRBJ2-7, with TRBD1 matching over 8 bases. V lost 1 base, J lost 3 bases, and 5 bases stayed unmatched. CDR3 length: 15 amino acids. Germline V gene lookup returns CDR1 SGHVS and CDR2 FQNEAQ. CDR3 region: CASSLVGTGFYEQYF. The DNA read from the CDR3 is TGTGCCAGCAGCTTAGTAGGGACAGGTTTCTACGAG.

At least ten counts were recorded for this clone. The DNA ends 3 residues before the CDR3 does, and the rest of the CDR3 is filled in from the germline J gene. V is TRBV20-1 and J is TRBJ2-1, with 8 bases identical to TRBD2. Per the germline V gene, CDR1 is DFQATT and CDR2 is SNEGSKA (reference sequence). CDR3 length equals 15 residues. The junction had 5 bases not matched to a gene; V was cut back by 2 bases and J by 2 bases. Incomplete CDR3 DNA: TGCAGTGCTAGATTACTAGCGGCCCCCTACAATGAG. It codes for CSARLLAAPYNE. The full CDR3 protein is CSARLLAAPYNEQFF.

At least ten counts were recorded for this clone. CDR3 loop: CASSTPGLAGTTYNEQFF. The part of the CDR3 DNA that was read is TGTGCCAGTAGTACCCCTGGACTAGCGGGGACCACCTACAATGAG. The rearrangement uses TRBV19 and TRBJ2-1; 12 positions agree with TRBD2. Read coverage stops 3 residues before the CDR3 terminus; the germline J gene supplies the remainder. CDR1 is LNHDA and CDR2 is SQIVND in the germline V gene (reference sequence). Losses at the gene ends were 4 bases for V and 2 bases for J; bases not matched to a gene: 9. CDR3 length: 18 residues.

In its sample, this clone was seen many times. The CDR3 end lies 3 residues beyond the end of the read and is filled in from the germline J gene. V usage is TRBV10-3 and J usage is TRBJ2-2, with 10 bases that match TRBD2. The CDR3 has 16 residues. J was trimmed by 1 base and V by 3 bases; bases with no gene match: 2. Germline V gives CDR1 ENHRY, CDR2 SYGVKD. The CDR3 region is CAISEQREGNTGELFF. The sequenced CDR3 bases are TGTGCCATCAGTGAACAGCGGGAGGGGAACACCGGGGAG.

This clone was seen repeatedly, ten times or more. The CDR3 end falls 3 residues outside the read, so it is completed with the germline J gene. The V gene is TRBV2, the J gene TRBJ2-3; 10 bases are a match to TRBD1. After removal of 6 bases from V and 4 bases from J, the junction contained 10 bases not matched to a gene. This CDR3 spans 16 amino acids. The germline gives CDR1 SNHLY, CDR2 FYNNEI. CDR3 DNA, as far as it was read: TGTGCCAGCAGCCCAAGACAGGGGGCGCGAGCAGATACG. It translates to CASSPRQGARADT. From start to end, the CDR3 is CASSPRQGARADTQYF.

This clone appeared many times. The read halts 3 residues ahead of the CDR3 end, with the missing end drawn from the germline J gene. The chain recombines TRBV20-1 with TRBJ1-1; 7 bases align to TRBD1. Germline V lookup: CDR1 DFQATT, CDR2 SNEGSKA (reference sequence). The V and J ends lost 4 bases and 1 base, in that order; junction bases with no gene match: 3. The CDR3 totals 13 residues. CDR3 sequence reads: CSATRQGNTEAFF. Incomplete CDR3 DNA: TGCAGTGCTACCCGACAGGGGAACACTGAA.

This clone came up many times. Sequencing ends 3 residues short of the CDR3 end; the germline J gene provides the rest. The rearrangement uses TRBV5-1 and TRBJ2-1; D is ambiguous. V was cut by 1 base and J by 5 bases, with 7 bases left in between. There are 13 residues in the CDR3. Germline CDR1 SGHRS, CDR2 YFSETQ. The CDR3: CASSLRQNNEQFF. Partial CDR3 DNA: TGCGCCAGCAGCTTGAGGCAGAACAATGAG.

This clone occurred many times. The read halts 3 residues ahead of the CDR3 end, with the missing end drawn from the germline J gene. V is TRBV4-1 and J is TRBJ2-7, with 10 bases matching TRBD2. Germline V gene data show CDR1 as MGHRA and CDR2 as YSYEKL. V dropped 4 bases and J dropped 1; count of bases not matched to a gene: 10. This CDR3 spans 17 amino acids. The CDR3 region is CASSPAAIAGGSYEQYF. The CDR3 DNA, read in part, is TGCGCCAGCAGCCCAGCTGCGATAGCGGGAGGTTCCTACGAG.

At least ten counts were recorded for this clone. From the germline J gene comes the end of the CDR3, since the read stops 3 residues before it. The gene calls are TRBV12-3 or TRBV12-4 and TRBJ2-3, with 14 bases that match TRBD2. This CDR3 region has 18 residues. CDR3: CASSSGTSGGPGALAQYF. The sequenced part of the CDR3 DNA is TGTGCCAGCAGTTCAGGGACTAGCGGGGGTCCGGGCGCTTTAGCG.

There are many counts of this clone. The read terminates 3 residues before the CDR3 end, so the remaining end is supplied by the germline J gene. The chain is built from TRBV12-3 or TRBV12-4 and TRBJ1-5; D is possibly TRBD1 (5 bases). CDR3 length: 15 residues. V gave up 3 bases and J gave up 5 bases, with 14 bases separating them. CDR3 amino acids: CASSFRGTAYQPQHF. Incomplete CDR3 DNA: TGTGCCAGCAGTTTTCGGGGGACTGCCTATCAGCCC.

This clone was seen at least ten times. The read falls 3 residues short of the CDR3 end, and the missing part is taken from the germline J gene. This chain connects TRBV7-9 to TRBJ1-1; 8 nucleotides align to TRBD1. The germline gives CDR1 SEHNR, CDR2 FQNEAQ (reference sequence). This CDR3 is built from 12 residues. CDR3 protein: CASSYQGAGAFF. CDR3 DNA, as far as it was read: TGTGCCAGCAGCTATCAGGGGGCTGGA.

This clone has at least ten counts. The read comes to an end 3 residues before the CDR3 does, leaving the germline J gene to fill in the end. The V call is TRBV3-1 (or the pseudogene TRBV3-2), the J call TRBJ2-3; 8 nucleotides agree with TRBD1. Germline V gene data show CDR1 as LGHDT and CDR2 as YNNKEL (reference sequence). The CDR3 is made up of 15 amino acids. The ends lost 1 base at V and 2 bases at J; junction bases unmatched: 2. The CDR3 is CASSQAGGNTDTQYF. The sequenced CDR3 bases are TGTGCCAGCAGCCAAGCAGGGGGCAACACAGATACG.

This clone was recorded many times. With the read ending 3 residues before the CDR3 end, the germline J gene is used to fill in that end. V gene TRBV5-1 combines with J gene TRBJ2-1; TRBD2 agrees at 7 bases. The CDR3 has 14 residues. Looked up from germline, CDR1 is SGHRS and CDR2 is YFSETQ. V lost 3 bases to trimming and J lost 2 bases; unmatched junction nucleotides: 2. The sequenced part of the CDR3 DNA is TGCGCCAGCAGCTCTACTAGCGCCTACAATGAG. As protein: CASSSTSAYNE. The CDR3, in full, reads CASSSTSAYNEQFF. The full variable domain, rest sourced from reference TRBV5-1 and TRBJ2-1, is KAGVTQTPRYLIKTRGQQVTLSCSPISGHRSVSWYQQTPGQGLQFLFEYFSETQRNKGNFPGRFSGRQFSNSRSEMNVSTLELGDSALYLCASSSTSAYNEQFFGPGTRLTVL.

This clone was picked up many times. The read terminates 3 residues ahead of where the CDR3 ends, so the germline J gene completes it. This chain links TRBV5-5 with TRBJ2-7; no definite D call. The CDR3 length is 15 residues. Germline V gives CDR1 SGHKS, CDR2 YYEKEE (reference sequence). V lost 5 bases and J 3 bases, leaving 18 bases between the germline ends. The sequenced part of the CDR3 DNA is TGTGCCAGCAGTTACGGTTGGCAGGTTAGCTACGAG. Encoded protein: CASSYGWQVSYE. The whole CDR3 protein reads CASSYGWQVSYEQYF. The entire variable domain, with the rest obtained from reference TRBV5-5 and TRBJ2-7, is as follows: DAGVTQSPTHLIKTRGQQVTLRCSPISGHKSVSWYQQVLGQGPQFIFQYYEKEERGRGNFPDRFSARQFPNYSSELNVNALLLGDSALYLCASSYGWQVSYEQYFGPGTRLTVT.

This clone was found many times. The read terminates 3 residues before the CDR3 end, so the remaining end is supplied by the germline J gene. This chain uses TRBV10-3 with TRBJ1-4; 8 nucleotides align to TRBD1. Germline V lookup: CDR1 ENHRY, CDR2 SYGVKD. The V gene end was trimmed by 2 bases and the J gene end by 7 bases; junction bases not matched to a gene: 6. The CDR3 length is 15 residues. This chain's CDR3 is CAISEPDRDREKLFF. The sequenced part of the CDR3 DNA is TGTGCCATCAGTGAGCCGGACAGGGATCGTGAAAAA.

This clone was seen repeatedly, ten times or more. The read ends 3 residues shy of where the CDR3 ends; the end is completed using the germline J gene. J is TRBJ2-7 and V is TRBV5-1; D possibly corresponds to TRBD2 (7 bases). This CDR3 contains 16 residues. The germline V and J ends were trimmed by 0 bases and 2 bases, with 15 bases remaining between them. Per the germline V gene, CDR1 is SGHRS and CDR2 is YFSETQ. CDR3: CASSLGARGLPYEQYF. The CDR3 bases that were read are TGCGCCAGCAGCTTGGGGGCGCGGGGGCTTCCCTACGAG.

This clone was recorded at least ten times. The observed sequence ends 3 residues before the CDR3 terminus, with the missing tail filled in from the germline J gene. The chain joins TRBV30 to TRBJ2-2, with 9 bases identical to TRBD2. The CDR3 runs to 12 residues. Germline V CDR1 and CDR2: GTSNPN, SVGIG (reference sequence). V was pared by 3 bases and J by 8 bases, with 1 base of the junction left unmatched. CDR3 sequence reads: CAWSLAGGELFF. The covered CDR3 bases are TGTGCCTGGAGCCTAGCGGGAGGGGAG.

CDR3 bases read: TGTGCCAGCAGCTTAGGCGCCCGGGCAGATACG. Its protein product is CASSLGARADT. The whole CDR3 protein is CASSLGARADTQYF. V gene TRBV7-9 combines with J gene TRBJ2-3; D gene ambiguous. The read is 3 residues too short to cover the CDR3 end, so that end is filled in from the germline J gene. The ends were cut back, 1 base at V and 4 bases at J, with 9 bases in the middle. This CDR3 is built from 14 residues. Germline values: CDR1 SEHNR, CDR2 FQNEAQ (reference sequence).

Many counts were recorded for this clone. With the read ending 3 residues before the CDR3 end, the germline J gene is used to fill in that end. This CDR3 is also generated by other DNA sequences in the sample. The chain uses TRBV10-3 and TRBJ2-2; 7 nucleotides match TRBD1. V shed 6 bases and J 0 bases; nucleotides not matched to a gene: 1. This CDR3 comprises 14 residues. Germline CDR1 ENHRY, CDR2 SYGVKD. This CDR3 reads CAIRGTANTGELFF. The covered CDR3 bases are TGTGCCATCAGGGGGACAGCGAACACCGGGGAG.

At least ten counts were recorded for this clone. Read sequence stops 3 residues before the CDR3 end, and the germline J gene provides the missing end. The chain is built from TRBV7-6 and TRBJ2-7, with D perhaps matching TRBD1 (6 bases). CDR3 length equals 15 residues. The V gene lost 5 bases and the J gene lost 5 bases, with 19 bases spanning the gap. The V gene's germline CDR1 is SGHVS and CDR2 FNYEAQ. CDR3 region: CASSPADRTGHEQYF. CDR3 DNA (partial): TGTGCCAGCAGCCCGGCGGACAGAACAGGCCACGAG.

In this sample, this clone turned up many times. The read falls 3 residues short of the CDR3 end, and the missing part is taken from the germline J gene. The chain uses TRBV30 and TRBJ2-3, with 9 positions matching TRBD2. The CDR3 extends over 17 amino acids. Germline values: CDR1 GTSNPN, CDR2 SVGIG (reference sequence). The V and J ends lost 0 bases and 4 bases, in that order; junction bases with no gene match: 11. The CDR3 bases that were read are TGTGCCTGGAGTGTACCTAGCGGGATGGAGGGCGCAGATACG. This encodes CAWSVPSGMEGADT. The whole CDR3 region reads CAWSVPSGMEGADTQYF.